This TCR beta chain was found in a study of graft-versus-host responses after intestinal transplantation. Overall study findings and caveats: Allografts of one patient group, those with graft-donor T cell macrochimerism, had high graft-versus-host to host-versus-graft clonal ratios. In recipient marrow, GvH clones were found, and some appeared first in ileum or blood.

Only a few counts were recorded for this clone. Its antigen is not known. V gave up 9 bases and J gave up 5 bases, with 17 bases separating them. The CDR3 covers 13 residues. CDR1 is MRHNA, CDR2 SNTAGT, per germline. Using immunoSEQ multiplex PCR, the repertoire was profiled, and TCRdb retains in-frame clones only, with some absent. The data contain over 100,000 clones, about 92% of them singletons. The sequencing here drew on unstimulated CD8+ T cells sorted from spleen or lymph node cells, taken before transplant. This receptor was identified in a human donor who was the organ donor for an intestinal transplant. V usage is TRBV6-4 and J usage is TRBJ2-7; D is possibly TRBD2 (5 bases). The CDR3 loop is CARGGYWVDEQYF. The CDR3 DNA follows: TGTGCCAGGGGCGGGTACTGGGTGGACGAGCAGTACTTC.